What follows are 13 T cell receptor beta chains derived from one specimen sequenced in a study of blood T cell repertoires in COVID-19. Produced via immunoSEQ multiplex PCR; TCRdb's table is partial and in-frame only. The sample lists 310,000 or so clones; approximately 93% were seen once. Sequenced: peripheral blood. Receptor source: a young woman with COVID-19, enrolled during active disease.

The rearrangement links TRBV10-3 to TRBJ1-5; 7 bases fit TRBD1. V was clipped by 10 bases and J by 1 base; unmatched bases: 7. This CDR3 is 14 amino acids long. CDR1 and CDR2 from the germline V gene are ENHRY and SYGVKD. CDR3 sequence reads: CATQGDLSNQPQHF. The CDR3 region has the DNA TGTGCCACGCAGGGGGATCTAAGCAATCAGCCCCAGCATTTT.

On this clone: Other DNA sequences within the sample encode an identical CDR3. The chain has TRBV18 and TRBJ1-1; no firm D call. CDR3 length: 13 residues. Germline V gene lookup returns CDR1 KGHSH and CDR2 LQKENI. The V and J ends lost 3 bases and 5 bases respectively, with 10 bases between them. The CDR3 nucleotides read TGTGCCAGCTCACCGGGCCGAGGGACTGAAGCTTTCTTT. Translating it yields CASSPGRGTEAFF.

CDR3 amino acids: CASSWTTDMNTEAFF. In DNA form, the CDR3 reads TGCGCCAGCAGCTGGACGACAGATATGAACACTGAAGCTTTCTTT. The chain couples TRBV5-1 to TRBJ1-1; D is perhaps TRBD1 (5 bases). Germline V gene sequence: CDR1 SGHRS, CDR2 YFSETQ. CDR3 size: 15 residues. Deletions cut 3 bases from V and 0 bases from J, with 12 bases between.

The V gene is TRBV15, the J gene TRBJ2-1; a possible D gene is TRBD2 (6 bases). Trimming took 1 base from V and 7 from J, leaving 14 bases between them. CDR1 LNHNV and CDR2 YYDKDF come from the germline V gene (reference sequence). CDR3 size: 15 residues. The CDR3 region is CATSRARGGVNEQFF. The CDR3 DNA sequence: TGTGCCACCAGCAGAGCACGCGGAGGGGTAAATGAGCAGTTCTTC. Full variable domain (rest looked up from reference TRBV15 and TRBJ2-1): DAMVIQNPRYQVTQFGKPVTLSCSQTLNHNVMYWYQQKSSQAPKLLFHYYDKDFNNEADTPDNFQSRRPNTSFCFLDIRSPGLGDTAMYLCATSRARGGVNEQFFGPGTRLTVL.

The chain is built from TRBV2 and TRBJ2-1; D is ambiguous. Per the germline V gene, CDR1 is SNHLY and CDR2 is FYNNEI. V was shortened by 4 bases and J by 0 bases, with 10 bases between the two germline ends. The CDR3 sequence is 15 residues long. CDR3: CASSAEVSSYNEQFF. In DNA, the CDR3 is TGTGCCAGCAGTGCAGAGGTTAGCTCCTACAATGAGCAGTTCTTC.

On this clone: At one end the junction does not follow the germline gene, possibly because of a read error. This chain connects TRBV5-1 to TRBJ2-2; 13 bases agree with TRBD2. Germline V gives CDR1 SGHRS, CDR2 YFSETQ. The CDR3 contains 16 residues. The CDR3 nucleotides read TGCGCCAGCAGATTGGGGACTAGCGGGACAACCGGGGAGCTGTTTTTT. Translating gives CASRLGTSGTTGELFF.

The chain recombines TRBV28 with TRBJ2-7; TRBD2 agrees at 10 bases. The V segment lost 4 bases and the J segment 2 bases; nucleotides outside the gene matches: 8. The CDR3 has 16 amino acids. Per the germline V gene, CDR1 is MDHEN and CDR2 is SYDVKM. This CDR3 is CASSSPRTSGAYEQYF. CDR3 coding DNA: TGTGCCAGCAGTTCCCCCCGCACTAGCGGGGCCTACGAGCAGTACTTC.

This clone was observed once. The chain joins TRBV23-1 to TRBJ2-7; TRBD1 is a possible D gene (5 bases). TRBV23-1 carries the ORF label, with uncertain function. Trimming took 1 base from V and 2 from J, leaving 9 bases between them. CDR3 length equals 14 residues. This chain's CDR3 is CASSQLGPTYEQYF. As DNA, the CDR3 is TGCGCCAGCAGTCAATTGGGGCCGACCTACGAGCAGTACTTC.

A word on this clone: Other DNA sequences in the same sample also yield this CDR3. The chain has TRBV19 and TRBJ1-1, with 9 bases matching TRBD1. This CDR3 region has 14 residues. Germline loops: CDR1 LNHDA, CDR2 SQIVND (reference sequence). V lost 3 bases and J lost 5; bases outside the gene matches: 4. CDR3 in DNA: TGTGCCAGTAGTATCGGGGACAGGGCGACTGAAGCTTTCTTT. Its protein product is CASSIGDRATEAFF. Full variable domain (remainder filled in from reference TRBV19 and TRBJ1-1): DGGITQSPKYLFRKEGQNVTLSCEQNLNHDAMYWYRQDPGQGLRLIYYSQIVNDFQKGDIAEGYSVSREKKESFPLTVTSAQKNPTAFYLCASSIGDRATEAFFGQGTRLTVV.

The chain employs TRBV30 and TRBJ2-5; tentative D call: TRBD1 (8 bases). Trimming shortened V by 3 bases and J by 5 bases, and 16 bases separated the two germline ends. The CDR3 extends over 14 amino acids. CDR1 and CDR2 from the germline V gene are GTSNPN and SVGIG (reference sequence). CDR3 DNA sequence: TGTGCCTGGAGCAGGACAGGGAGGGGGGAGACCCAGTACTTC. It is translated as CAWSRTGRGETQYF.

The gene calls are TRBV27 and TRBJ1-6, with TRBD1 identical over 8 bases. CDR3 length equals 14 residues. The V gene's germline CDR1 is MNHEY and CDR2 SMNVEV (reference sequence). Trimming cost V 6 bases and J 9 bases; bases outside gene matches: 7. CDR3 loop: CASSPIQGGSPLHF. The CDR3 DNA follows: TGTGCCAGCAGCCCGATACAGGGGGGTTCACCCCTCCACTTT.

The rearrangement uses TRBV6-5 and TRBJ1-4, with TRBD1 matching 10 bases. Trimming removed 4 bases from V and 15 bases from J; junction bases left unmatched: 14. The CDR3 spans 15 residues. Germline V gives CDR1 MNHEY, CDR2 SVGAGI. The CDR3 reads CASSFSSGQGNKVFF. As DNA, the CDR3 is TGTGCCAGCAGTTTTTCTTCGGGACAGGGGAATAAGGTGTTTTTT.

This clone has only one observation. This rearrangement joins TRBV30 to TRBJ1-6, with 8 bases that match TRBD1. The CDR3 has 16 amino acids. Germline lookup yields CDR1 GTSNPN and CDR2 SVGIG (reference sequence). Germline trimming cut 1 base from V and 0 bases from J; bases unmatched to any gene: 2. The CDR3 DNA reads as TGTGCCTGGAGTGGGGACAGGAGCTCCTATAATTCACCCCTCCACTTT. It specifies CAWSGDRSSYNSPLHF.